This T cell receptor (beta chain) was captured by sequencing in a study of blood T cell repertoires in COVID-19. Study at large: Researchers got acute and convalescent COVID-19 samples from the United States, Italy and Spain. PBMCs, B-cell-depleted T cells, or T cells provided the cDNA or gDNA that made up the material.

This clone was counted only a few times. Within the sample, other DNA sequences also encode this same CDR3. Authors' analysis steps: Amplification from reference gene primers served as the basis for estimated nucleated cell counts. Only in-frame clones appear in the TCRdb table, and some are missing; sequencing was by immunoSEQ multiplex PCR. V, J and clone size reflect that table, while D and trimming were determined from the DNA. The sample has 20,000 to 30,000 clones; 82% are singletons. The ends were cut back, 0 bases at V and 0 bases at J, with 7 bases in the middle. In germline, CDR1 is SGDLS, CDR2 YYNGEE. This CDR3 contains 15 residues.

Sequenced sample: peripheral blood. The chain uses TRBV9 and TRBJ1-5, with D hard to call. The TCR comes from a human donor in a cohort sampled during active COVID-19. The DNA for the CDR3 is TGTGCCAGCAGCGTAGGTACTCTTAGCAATCAGCCCCAGCATTTT. Its translation is CASSVGTLSNQPQHF.